The next 23 T cell receptor beta chains were all read from a single sample in a study of blood T cells in healthy people across ages (dated by TCRdb to the mid-2010s). The library was obtained by 5' RACE. The data were produced on an Illumina HiSeq 2500. A second roughly 7 to 12 cycle PCR used a sample-barcoded 5' primer and a J-beta primer mix. In-frame beta chains were kept once TCRdb had trimmed the public reads at Q25 with fastp and called clones with MiXCR. Every entry covers one CDR3 protein and lists the most common genes and DNA from its rows. This sample comprises 1.5 million or so distinct CDR3 sequences, roughly 40% of them detected only once. The ten largest account for roughly 8.2% of the sample. The sequencing sample was made of blood. Source of these receptors: a woman between 18 and 30 years old in good health.

This clonotype showed up just a few times. J is TRBJ1-1 and V is TRBV9, with 8 bases identical to TRBD1. Losses at the gene ends were 0 bases for V and 10 bases for J; bases not matched to a gene: 5. The length of the CDR3 is 13 residues. The V gene's germline CDR1 is SGDLS and CDR2 YYNGEE. The CDR3, as DNA: TGTGCCAGCAGCGTAGCTGTGGACAGGGTAGCTTTCTTT. Its translation: CASSVAVDRVAFF.

Concerning this clonotype itself: A much larger clone lies a single base off, so this may be a read error. V gene TRBV7-2 combines with J gene TRBJ1-2; D gene unclear. Germline-derived CDR1 and CDR2 are SGHTA and FQGNSA. The CDR3 covers 13 residues. Here the CDR3 DNA reads TGTGCCAGCAGCTCGCGGCAGGTGTATGGCCACACCTTC. Protein sequence: CASSSRQVYGHTF.

The rearrangement uses TRBV5-1 and TRBJ1-1; D call uncertain. V lost 3 bases, J lost 10 bases, and 10 bases lay in between. Germline CDR1 and CDR2: SGHRS and YFSETQ. This CDR3 spans 11 amino acids. This CDR3 reads CASSSRLGAFF. CDR3 sequence (DNA): TGCGCCAGCAGCTCAAGGCTCGGAGCTTTCTTT. Variable domain in full (rest from reference TRBV5-1 and TRBJ1-1): KAGVTQTPRYLIKTRGQQVTLSCSPISGHRSVSWYQQTPGQGLQFLFEYFSETQRNKGNFPGRFSGRQFSNSRSEMNVSTLELGDSALYLCASSSRLGAFFGQGTRLTVV.

This chain links TRBV21-1 with TRBJ2-7. TRBV21-1 is a listed pseudogene. The length of the CDR3 is 18 residues. The CDR3 is CASSKRVGRETGPYEQYF. In nucleotides, the CDR3 is TGTGCCAGCAGCAAACGGGTAGGACGCGAAACAGGGCCCTACGAGCAGTACTTC.

This clonotype appeared a few times. This sequence joins TRBV4-2 and TRBJ1-1; D is perhaps TRBD1 (5 bases). CDR3 length: 15 amino acids. CDR1 is LGHNA, CDR2 YNFKEQ, per germline. V was shortened by 0 bases and J by 5 bases, with 13 bases between the two germline ends. The chain's CDR3 is CASSQDSAGRTEAFF. CDR3 sequence (DNA): TGTGCCAGCAGCCAAGATTCGGCAGGGCGGACTGAAGCTTTCTTT.

This rearrangement joins TRBV12-3 or TRBV12-4 to TRBJ1-1; weak D call: TRBD1 (5 bases). The CDR3 runs 13 residues. The germline V and J ends were trimmed by 6 bases and 4 bases, with 12 bases remaining between them. The CDR3 DNA follows: TGTGCCAGCAGCGACTTTGGGGGCACTGAAGCTTTCTTT. Amino acid sequence: CASSDFGGTEAFF.

The J gene is TRBJ2-1, the V gene TRBV20-1; 7 bases are a match to TRBD2. The CDR3 covers 12 residues. CDR1 DFQATT and CDR2 SNEGSKA come from the germline V gene (reference sequence). The V and J ends lost 6 bases and 7 bases, in that order; junction bases with no gene match: 6. The CDR3 reads CSAMLGGNEQFF. The CDR3 DNA reads TGCAGTGCCATGTTGGGAGGGAATGAGCAGTTCTTC.

The chain employs TRBV3-1 and TRBJ2-1, with TRBD2 as a possible D gene (5 bases). The CDR3 consists of 16 residues. The V gene's germline CDR1 is LGHDT and CDR2 YNNKEL (reference sequence). V was pared by 1 base and J by 8 bases, with 18 bases between. This CDR3 reads CASSQVGEFEGYEQFF. The CDR3 DNA reads as TGTGCCAGCAGCCAAGTCGGGGAGTTCGAGGGTTATGAGCAGTTCTTC.

This clonotype was seen a few times. The V call is TRBV20-1, the J call TRBJ2-1; no clear D gene. The CDR3 runs to 11 residues. Trimming shortened V by 1 base and J by 9 bases, and 7 bases separated the two germline ends. CDR1 and CDR2 (germline): DFQATT, SNEGSKA (reference sequence). The CDR3, as DNA: TGCAGTGCTAGAGTGCTGTTTGAGCAGTTCTTC. Translated, it gives CSARVLFEQFF.

This clonotype has a handful of counts. The chain couples TRBV7-9 to TRBJ1-1, with D maybe TRBD1 (6 bases). The CDR3 is 14 amino acids. Trimming stripped 4 bases from V and 1 base from J, with 10 bases between. The germline CDR1 and CDR2 sequences are SEHNR and FQNEAQ (reference sequence). CDR3 DNA: TGTGCCAGCAGCTCAACAGGGCAGAACACTGAAGCTTTCTTT. This gives the protein CASSSTGQNTEAFF.

This clonotype was counted a few times. V usage is TRBV5-1 and J usage is TRBJ2-1; D possibly matches TRBD1 or TRBD2 (5 bases each). The CDR3 has 16 residues. Germline V lookup: CDR1 SGHRS, CDR2 YFSETQ. The ends were cut back, 1 base at V and 8 bases at J, with 19 bases in the middle. In nucleotides, the CDR3 is TGCGCCAGCAGCTTGAACCGGGGCCCACCTGGGTATGAGCAGTTCTTC. Translation gives CASSLNRGPPGYEQFF.

This clonotype was seen more than once but under ten times. The CDR3 spells CASSLGDREETQYF. As DNA, the CDR3 is TGTGCCAGCAGTTTGGGGGACAGGGAGGAGACCCAGTACTTC. This chain links TRBV28 with TRBJ2-5; 9 bases map to TRBD1. The CDR3 has 14 residues. V gave up 3 bases and J gave up 5 bases; unmatched junction bases: 4. Looked up from germline, CDR1 is MDHEN and CDR2 is SYDVKM.

This clonotype was observed a few times. The gene calls are TRBV12-3 or TRBV12-4 and TRBJ2-5; D is unresolved. Trimming pared 2 bases from V and 9 bases from J, leaving 16 bases between. This CDR3 comprises 14 residues. CDR3 DNA sequence: TGTGCCAGCAGTTTAACCCCCTTCAGCCAGGCCCAGTACTTC. This translates into CASSLTPFSQAQYF.

V is TRBV9 and J is TRBJ1-3, with D possibly TRBD1 on 5 matching bases. CDR1 and CDR2 from the germline V gene are SGDLS and YYNGEE. Trimming removed 0 bases at V and 2 bases at J, with 15 bases between. CDR3 length: 17 amino acids. Written as DNA, the CDR3 is TGTGCCAGCAGCGTAGTTCGTTGGGGGGAAGCTGGAAACACCATATATTTT. Protein product: CASSVVRWGEAGNTIYF.

In this sample, this clonotype turned up once. V is TRBV29-1 and J is TRBJ1-2; D is ambiguous. Trimming left V 3 bases short and J 9 bases short, with 14 bases between. The length of the CDR3 is 12 residues. Looked up from germline, CDR1 is SQVTM and CDR2 is ANQGSEA. The CDR3 coding sequence is TGCAGCGTTGACAGGCGGGATGATAGCTACACCTTC. Protein sequence: CSVDRRDDSYTF.

This clonotype appeared a few times. The V gene is TRBV2, the J gene TRBJ1-2, with 7 positions matching TRBD1. The V segment lost 7 bases and the J segment 1 base; nucleotides outside the gene matches: 6. The CDR3 is made up of 14 amino acids. The germline CDR1 and CDR2 sequences are SNHLY and FYNNEI. Here the CDR3 DNA reads TGTGCCAGCACCAGGGGGGTTCTTAACTATGGCTACACCTTC. Encoded protein: CASTRGVLNYGYTF. Supplemented by reference TRBV2 and TRBJ1-2, the full variable domain reads EPEVTQTPSHQVTQMGQEVILRCVPISNHLYFYWYRQILGQKVEFLVSFYNNEISEKSEIFDDQFSVERPDGSNFTLKIRSTKLEDSAMYFCASTRGVLNYGYTFGSGTRLTVV.

This clonotype occurred a few times. This chain connects TRBV19 to TRBJ1-5; maybe TRBD1 (6 bases). Trimming removed 3 bases from V and 7 bases from J, with 13 bases in between. This CDR3 spans 14 amino acids. CDR1 LNHDA and CDR2 SQIVND come from the germline V gene (reference sequence). The CDR3 DNA is TGTGCCAGTAGTATTGGGGGGCGCGGGCAGCCCCAGCATTTT. It translates to CASSIGGRGQPQHF.

This clonotype has only a few counts. This chain links TRBV25-1 with TRBJ2-5, with no clear D. V was clipped by 8 bases and J by 1 base, with 11 bases between them. The CDR3 contains 13 residues. Germline CDR1 reads MGHDK; CDR2 reads SYGVNS. CDR3 sequence reads: CASGDLLQETQYF. In DNA form, the CDR3 reads TGTGCCAGCGGGGATCTTCTCCAAGAGACCCAGTACTTC.

V is TRBV6-6 and J is TRBJ2-1; D is perhaps TRBD2 (5 bases). Germline CDR1 and CDR2: MNHNY and SVGAGI (reference sequence). The CDR3 extends over 12 amino acids. Trimming took off 7 bases at V and 14 bases at J, with 18 bases between the two ends. The CDR3 sequence is CASTSRVGIEFF. CDR3 DNA sequence: TGTGCCAGCACCTCGAGGGTGGGCATAGAGTTCTTC.

This clonotype occurred many times. The J gene is TRBJ2-1, the V gene TRBV29-1; D may be TRBD2 (6 bases). Germline values: CDR1 SQVTM, CDR2 ANQGSEA. CDR3 size: 12 residues. The ends were cut back, 2 bases at V and 7 bases at J, with 9 bases in the middle. As DNA, the CDR3 is TGCAGCGTTGAAAATGGAGGGAATGAGCAGTTCTTC. Residues: CSVENGGNEQFF.

The gene calls are TRBV7-9 and TRBJ1-1; 7 positions match TRBD1. Germline CDR1 is SEHNR and CDR2 is FQNEAQ (reference sequence). J lost 5 bases, V lost 4 bases, and 7 bases had no gene match. The CDR3 consists of 14 residues. The CDR3 DNA follows: TGTGCCAGCAGCTGGGGACAGCTGGGAACTGAAGCTTTCTTT. This encodes CASSWGQLGTEAFF.

The chain is built from TRBV20-1 and TRBJ2-3; D gene unclear. The length of the CDR3 is 15 residues. The ends were cut back, 1 base at V and 0 bases at J, with 11 bases in the middle. CDR1 is DFQATT, CDR2 SNEGSKA, per germline (reference sequence). Here the CDR3 DNA reads TGCAGTGCTAGAGCGACGGGCGGAAGCACAGATACGCAGTATTTT. It encodes CSARATGGSTDTQYF.

In its sample, this clonotype was seen a few times. J is TRBJ2-7 and V is TRBV5-1; D not certain. Trimming removed 4 bases at V and 5 bases at J, with 7 bases between. Germline values: CDR1 SGHRS, CDR2 YFSETQ. The CDR3 runs to 11 residues. The CDR3 spells CASSNENEQYF. DNA of the CDR3: TGCGCCAGCAGCAACGAAAACGAGCAGTACTTC.